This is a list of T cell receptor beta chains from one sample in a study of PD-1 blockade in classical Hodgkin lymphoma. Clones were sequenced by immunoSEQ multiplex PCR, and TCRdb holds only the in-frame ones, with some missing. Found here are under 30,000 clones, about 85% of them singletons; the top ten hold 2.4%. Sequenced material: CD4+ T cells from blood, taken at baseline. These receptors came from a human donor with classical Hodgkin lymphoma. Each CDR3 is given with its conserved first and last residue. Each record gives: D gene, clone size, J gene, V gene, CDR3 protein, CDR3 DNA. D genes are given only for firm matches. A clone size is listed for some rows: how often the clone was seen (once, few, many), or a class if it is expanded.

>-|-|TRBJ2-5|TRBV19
CASSMGETQYF
TGTGCCAGTAGTATGGGTGAGACCCAGTACTTC
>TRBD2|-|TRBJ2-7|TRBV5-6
CASSFLSGVYEQYF
TGTGCCAGCAGCTTCCTTAGCGGGGTCTACGAGCAGTACTTC
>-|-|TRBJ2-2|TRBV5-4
CASINKNTGELFF
TGTGCCAGCATCAATAAGAACACCGGGGAGCTGTTTTTT
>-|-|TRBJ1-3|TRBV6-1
CASSEARAGNTIYF
TGTGCCAGCAGTGAAGCCCGCGCTGGAAACACCATATATTTT
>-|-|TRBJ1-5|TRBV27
CASSTTQNQPQHF
TGTGCCAGCAGTACCACACAAAATCAGCCCCAGCATTTT
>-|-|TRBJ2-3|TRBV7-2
CASSLSQADTQYF
TGTGCCAGCAGCCTTAGCCAGGCAGATACGCAGTATTTT
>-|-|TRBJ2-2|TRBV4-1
CASSQVNLGVDTGELFF
TGCGCCAGCAGCCAAGTAAATTTAGGGGTTGACACCGGGGAGCTGTTTTTT
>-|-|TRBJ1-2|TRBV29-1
CSVEDKGRVDGYTF
TGCAGCGTTGAAGATAAGGGCAGGGTGGATGGCTACACCTTC
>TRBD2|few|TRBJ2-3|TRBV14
CASSLPGLAGRVF
TGTGCCAGCAGCCTCCCGGGACTAGCGGGAAGGGTTTTT
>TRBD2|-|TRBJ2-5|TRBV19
CASSRSPTMGGVETQYF
TGTGCCAGTAGTCGCTCCCCTACTATGGGGGGGGTAGAGACCCAGTACTTC
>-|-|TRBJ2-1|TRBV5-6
CASSLVRGSYNEQFF
TGTGCCAGCAGCTTGGTAAGGGGCTCCTACAATGAGCAGTTCTTC
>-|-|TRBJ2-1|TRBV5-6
CASSRANEQFF
TGTGCCAGCAGTCGGGCCAATGAGCAGTTCTTC
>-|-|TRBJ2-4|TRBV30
CAWSTDRTNIQYF
TGTGCCTGGAGTACCGACAGGACGAACATTCAGTACTTC
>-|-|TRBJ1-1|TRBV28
CASGEGGSTEAFF
TGTGCCAGCGGTGAGGGGGGAAGCACTGAAGCTTTCTTT
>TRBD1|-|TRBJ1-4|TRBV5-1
CASSWNRQGASATNEKLFF
TGCGCCAGCAGCTGGAACCGACAGGGAGCCTCCGCAACTAATGAAAAACTGTTTTTT
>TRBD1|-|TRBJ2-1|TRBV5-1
CASSTDRGYNEQFF
TGCGCCAGCAGCACGGACAGGGGCTACAATGAGCAGTTCTTC
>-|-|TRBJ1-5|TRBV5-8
CASSSWVRGAGAYNQPQHF
TGTGCCAGCAGCTCTTGGGTGCGGGGAGCGGGGGCCTACAATCAGCCCCAGCATTTT
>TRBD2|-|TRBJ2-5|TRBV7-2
CAITGTSAYQETQYF
TGTGCCATCACCGGGACTAGTGCGTACCAAGAGACCCAGTACTTC